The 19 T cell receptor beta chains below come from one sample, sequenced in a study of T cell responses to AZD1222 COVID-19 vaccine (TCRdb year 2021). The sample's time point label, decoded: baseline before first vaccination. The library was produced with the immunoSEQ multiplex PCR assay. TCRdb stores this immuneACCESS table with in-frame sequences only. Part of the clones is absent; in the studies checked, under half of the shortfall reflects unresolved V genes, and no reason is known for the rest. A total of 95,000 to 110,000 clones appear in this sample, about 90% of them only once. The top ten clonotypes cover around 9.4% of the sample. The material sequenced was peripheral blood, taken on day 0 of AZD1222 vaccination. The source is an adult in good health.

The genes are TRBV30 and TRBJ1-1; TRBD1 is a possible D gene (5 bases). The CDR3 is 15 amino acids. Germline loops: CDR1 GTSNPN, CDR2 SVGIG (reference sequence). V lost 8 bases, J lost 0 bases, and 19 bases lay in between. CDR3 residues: CAAGGGVGMNTEAFF. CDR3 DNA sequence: TGTGCCGCCGGGGGGGGAGTGGGGATGAACACTGAAGCTTTCTTT.

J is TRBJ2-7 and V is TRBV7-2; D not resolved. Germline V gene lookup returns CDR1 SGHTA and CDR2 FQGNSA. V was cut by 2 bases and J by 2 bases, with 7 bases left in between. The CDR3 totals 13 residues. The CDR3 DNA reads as TGTGCCAGCAGCTTAAACGGCGCCTACGAGCAGTACTTC. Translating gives CASSLNGAYEQYF.

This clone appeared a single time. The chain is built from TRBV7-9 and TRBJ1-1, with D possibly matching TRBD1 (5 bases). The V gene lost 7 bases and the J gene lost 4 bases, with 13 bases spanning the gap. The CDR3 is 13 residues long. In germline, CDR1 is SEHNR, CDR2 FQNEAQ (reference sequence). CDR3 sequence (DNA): TGTGCCAGCACCAACAGGAGGGTCACTGAAGCTTTCTTT. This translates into CASTNRRVTEAFF. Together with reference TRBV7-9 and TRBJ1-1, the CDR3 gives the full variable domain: DTGVSQNPRHKITKRGQNVTFRCDPISEHNRLYWYRQTLGQGPEFLTYFQNEAQLEKSRLLSDRFSAERPKGSFSTLEIQRTEQGDSAMYLCASTNRRVTEAFFGQGTRLTVV.

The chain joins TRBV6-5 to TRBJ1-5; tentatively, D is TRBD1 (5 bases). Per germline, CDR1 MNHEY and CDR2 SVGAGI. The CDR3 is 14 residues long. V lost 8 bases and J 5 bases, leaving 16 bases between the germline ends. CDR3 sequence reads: CASFKGLGDQPQHF. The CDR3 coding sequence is TGTGCCAGCTTCAAGGGGCTAGGGGATCAGCCCCAGCATTTT.

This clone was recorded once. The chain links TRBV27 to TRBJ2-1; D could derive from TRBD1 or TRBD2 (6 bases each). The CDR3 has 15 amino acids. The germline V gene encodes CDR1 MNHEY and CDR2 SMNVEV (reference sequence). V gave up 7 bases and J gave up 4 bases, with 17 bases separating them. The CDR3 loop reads CASNIGGNNYNEQFF. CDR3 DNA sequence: TGTGCCAGCAATATAGGGGGGAATAATTACAATGAGCAGTTCTTC.

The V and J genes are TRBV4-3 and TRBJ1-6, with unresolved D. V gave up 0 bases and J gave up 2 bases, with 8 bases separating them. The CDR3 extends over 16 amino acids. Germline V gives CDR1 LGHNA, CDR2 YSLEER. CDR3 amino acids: CASSQDYGTYNSPLHF. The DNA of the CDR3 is TGCGCCAGCAGCCAAGACTACGGGACCTATAATTCACCCCTCCACTTT.

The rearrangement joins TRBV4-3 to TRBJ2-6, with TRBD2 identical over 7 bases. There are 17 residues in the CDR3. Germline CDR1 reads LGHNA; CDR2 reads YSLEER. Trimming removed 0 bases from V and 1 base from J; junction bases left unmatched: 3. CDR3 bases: TGCGCCAGCAGCCAAGACGTCGGGGGGTCTGGGGCCAACGTCCTGACTTTC. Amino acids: CASSQDVGGSGANVLTF.

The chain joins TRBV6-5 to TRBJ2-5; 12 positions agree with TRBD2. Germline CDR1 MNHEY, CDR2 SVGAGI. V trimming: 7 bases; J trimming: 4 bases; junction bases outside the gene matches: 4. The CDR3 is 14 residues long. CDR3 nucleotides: TGTGCCAGCAAGGCTAGCGGGGGGGTAGAGACCCAGTACTTC. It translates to CASKASGGVETQYF.

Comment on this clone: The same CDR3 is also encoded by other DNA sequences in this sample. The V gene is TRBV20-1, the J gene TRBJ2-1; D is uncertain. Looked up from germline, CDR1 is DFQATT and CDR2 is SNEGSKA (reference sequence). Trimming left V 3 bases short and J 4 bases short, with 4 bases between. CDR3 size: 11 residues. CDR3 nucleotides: TGCAGTGCTAGGAGTTACAATGAGCAGTTCTTC. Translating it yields CSARSYNEQFF.

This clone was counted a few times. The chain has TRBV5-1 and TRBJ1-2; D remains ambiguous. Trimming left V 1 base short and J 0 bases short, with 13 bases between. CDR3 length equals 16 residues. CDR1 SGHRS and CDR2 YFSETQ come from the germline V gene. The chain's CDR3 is CASSLPTANANYGYTF. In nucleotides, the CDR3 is TGCGCCAGCAGCTTGCCTACAGCCAACGCTAACTATGGCTACACCTTC. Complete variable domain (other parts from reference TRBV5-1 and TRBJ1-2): KAGVTQTPRYLIKTRGQQVTLSCSPISGHRSVSWYQQTPGQGLQFLFEYFSETQRNKGNFPGRFSGRQFSNSRSEMNVSTLELGDSALYLCASSLPTANANYGYTFGSGTRLTVV.

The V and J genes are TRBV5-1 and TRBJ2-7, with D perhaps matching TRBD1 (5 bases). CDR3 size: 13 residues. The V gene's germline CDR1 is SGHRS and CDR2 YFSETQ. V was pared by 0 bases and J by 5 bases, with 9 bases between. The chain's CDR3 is CASSLAREDEQYF. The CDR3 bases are TGCGCCAGCAGCTTGGCCAGGGAAGACGAGCAGTACTTC.

The CDR3 sequence is CASRIGQINNYGYTF. The CDR3 DNA reads TGTGCCAGCAGGATTGGACAGATCAATAACTATGGCTACACCTTC. The V call is TRBV28, the J call TRBJ1-2; D possibly corresponds to TRBD1 (6 bases). V dropped 6 bases and J dropped 1 base, with 15 bases sitting between them. Germline CDR1 reads MDHEN; CDR2 reads SYDVKM. The CDR3 consists of 15 residues.

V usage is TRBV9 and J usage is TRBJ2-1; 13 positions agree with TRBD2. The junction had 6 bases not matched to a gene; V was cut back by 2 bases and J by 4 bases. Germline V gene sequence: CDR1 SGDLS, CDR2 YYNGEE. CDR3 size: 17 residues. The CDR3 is CASSVGLAGAPYNEQFF. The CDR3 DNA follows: TGTGCCAGCAGCGTCGGACTAGCGGGGGCTCCTTACAATGAGCAGTTCTTC.

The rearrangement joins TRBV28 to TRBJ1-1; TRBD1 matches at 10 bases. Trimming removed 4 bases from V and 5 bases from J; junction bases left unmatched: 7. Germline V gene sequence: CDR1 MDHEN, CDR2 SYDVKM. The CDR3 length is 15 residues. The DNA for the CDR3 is TGTGCCAGCAGTTCCGCCGGGACAGGGGCGACTGAAGCTTTCTTT. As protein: CASSSAGTGATEAFF.

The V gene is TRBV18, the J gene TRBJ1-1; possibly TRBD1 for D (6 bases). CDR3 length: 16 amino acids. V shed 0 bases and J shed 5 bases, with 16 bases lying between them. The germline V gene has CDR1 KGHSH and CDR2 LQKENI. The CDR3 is CASSPPGAGRGTEAFF. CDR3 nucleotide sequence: TGTGCCAGCTCACCACCGGGGGCAGGGCGGGGAACTGAAGCTTTCTTT.

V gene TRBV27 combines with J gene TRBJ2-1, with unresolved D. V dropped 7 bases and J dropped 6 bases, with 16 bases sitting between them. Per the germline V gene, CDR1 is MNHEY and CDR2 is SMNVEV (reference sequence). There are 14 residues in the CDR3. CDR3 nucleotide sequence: TGTGCCAGCATCAGACTTCCCGATTCCAATGAGCAGTTCTTC. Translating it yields CASIRLPDSNEQFF.

The CDR3 loop is CASSSPGLAGVYEQYF. DNA for the CDR3: TGTGCCAGCTCATCCCCGGGACTAGCGGGGGTCTACGAGCAGTACTTC. The chain links TRBV18 to TRBJ2-7; 14 bases are a match to TRBD2. There are 16 residues in the CDR3. CDR1 and CDR2 from the germline V gene are KGHSH and LQKENI. V trimming: 5 bases; J trimming: 3 bases; junction bases outside the gene matches: 6. Full variable domain (missing parts from reference TRBV18 and TRBJ2-7): NAGVMQNPRHLVRRRGQEARLRCSPMKGHSHVYWYRQLPEEGLKFMVYLQKENIIDESGMPKERFSAEFPKEGPSILRIQQVVRGDSAAYFCASSSPGLAGVYEQYFGPGTRLTVT.

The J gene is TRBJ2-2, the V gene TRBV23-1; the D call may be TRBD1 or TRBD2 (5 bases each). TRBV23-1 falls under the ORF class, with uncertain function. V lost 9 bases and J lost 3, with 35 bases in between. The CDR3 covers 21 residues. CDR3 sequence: CASFQAILPRDEWWDTGELFF. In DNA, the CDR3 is TGCGCCAGTTTTCAAGCAATTCTCCCCCGGGACGAGTGGTGGGACACCGGGGAGCTGTTTTTT.

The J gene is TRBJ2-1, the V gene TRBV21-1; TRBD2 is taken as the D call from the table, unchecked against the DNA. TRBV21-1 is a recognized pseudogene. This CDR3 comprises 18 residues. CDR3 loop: CASSKEIRGRASYNEQFF. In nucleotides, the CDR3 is TGTGCCAGCAGCAAAGAAATAAGAGGGAGGGCCTCCTACAATGAGCAGTTCTTC.